The present T cell receptor (beta chain) was sequenced within a study of blood T cell repertoires in COVID-19. Participants were aged about 18 to 100 years, lived in under 30 US areas, and enrolled virtually. Two negative PCRs, clearance, or symptom resolution were required of recovered Cohort 3 donors. Profiling relied on immunoSEQ multiplex PCR, and the TCRdb table lists in-frame clones only, not all of them. Counted here are over 150,000 clones, roughly 90% occurring once; the ten biggest clones make up 5.5% to 8.5%. Per the germline V gene, CDR1 is MDHEN and CDR2 is SYDVKM. The length of the CDR3 is 15 residues. The V segment lost 5 bases and the J segment 3 bases; nucleotides outside the gene matches: 7.

The V call is TRBV28, the J call TRBJ1-5, with TRBD1 matching 7 bases. The material sequenced was PBMCs or T cells enriched from blood (not recorded which). This clonotype originated in a woman in her 50s who had recovered from COVID-19. As DNA, the CDR3 is TGTGCCAGCAGTCTGGGGGACAGAGCCAATCAGCCCCAGCATTTT. Amino acid sequence: CASSLGDRANQPQHF.